Included here is one TCR beta chain sequence, with context. This sample is drawn from a study of OX40 agonist ivuxolimab in advanced cancers. The table came from immunoSEQ multiplex PCR; TCRdb's copy has only in-frame clones and leaves some out. The data show around 67,000 clones, with 83% seen just once and approximately 0.64% held by the top ten. This CDR3 region has 15 residues. Per the germline V gene, CDR1 is GTSNPN and CDR2 is SVGIG (reference sequence). Losses at the gene ends were 2 bases for V and 2 bases for J; bases not matched to a gene: 6. Blood draws occurred at baseline, cycle 4 day 1, and cycle 7 day 1.

Source: CD4+ or CD8+ T cells sorted from blood, taken in a trial of the OX40 agonist ivuxolimab. The sequence came from an adult with an advanced solid tumor such as melanoma, head and neck, liver or kidney cancer. V gene TRBV30 combines with J gene TRBJ1-5; 7 bases fit TRBD1. CDR3 nucleotides: TGTGCCTGGAGTAGGACAGGTAGTGGCAATCAGCCCCAGCATTTT. Amino acids: CAWSRTGSGNQPQHF.